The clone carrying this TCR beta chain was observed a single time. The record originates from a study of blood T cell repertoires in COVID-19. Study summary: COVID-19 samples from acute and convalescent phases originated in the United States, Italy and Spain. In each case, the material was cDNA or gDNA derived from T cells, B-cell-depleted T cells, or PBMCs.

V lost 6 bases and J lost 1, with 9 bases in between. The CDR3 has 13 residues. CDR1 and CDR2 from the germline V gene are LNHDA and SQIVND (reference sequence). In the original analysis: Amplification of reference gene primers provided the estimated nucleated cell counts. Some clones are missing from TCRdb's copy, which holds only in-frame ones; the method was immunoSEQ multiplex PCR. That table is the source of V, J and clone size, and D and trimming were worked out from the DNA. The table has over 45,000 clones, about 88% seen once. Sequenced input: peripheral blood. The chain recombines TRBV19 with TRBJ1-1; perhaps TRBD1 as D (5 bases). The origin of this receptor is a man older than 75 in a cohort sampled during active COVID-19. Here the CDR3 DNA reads TGTGCCAGTAGACCAACAGGGAACACTGAAGCTTTCTTT. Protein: CASRPTGNTEAFF.